A single sample is the source of the 24 T cell receptor beta chains below, sequenced in a study of blood T cells in healthy people across ages (dated by TCRdb to between 2015 and 2016). The receptor library was made with 5' RACE. TCRdb lists the instrument as Illumina HiSeq 2500. The second PCR ran for roughly 7 to 12 cycles and used a J-beta primer mix along with a sample-barcoded 5' primer. TCRdb ran its own pipeline on the public reads, namely fastp trimming at Q25 and MiXCR clone calling, and kept in-frame beta chains. Here each entry gathers all rows of one CDR3 protein and keeps the most common genes and DNA. The sample table lists roughly 2 million distinct CDR3 sequences, about 50% of them with a count of one. Of the sample, about 2.1% falls within the top ten clones. Sequencing was performed on blood. These receptors were collected from a woman in her forties in good health.

The chain is built from TRBV7-9 and TRBJ1-4; TRBD1 might be the D (5 bases). The CDR3 sequence is 14 residues long. Germline V gives CDR1 SEHNR, CDR2 FQNEAQ (reference sequence). The V end lost 8 bases, the J end lost 7 bases, and 17 bases lay between the germline ends. CDR3 amino acids: CASALRGRSEKLFF. The CDR3 DNA reads as TGTGCCAGCGCATTGAGGGGCAGAAGTGAAAAACTGTTTTTT.

Regarding this clonotype: This clone may be a read error of a much larger clone one base away. V usage is TRBV7-6 and J usage is TRBJ2-3, with D possibly being TRBD2 (6 bases). Between the trimmed V and J ends, which lost 2 bases and 7 bases, there was a span of 22 bases. Per germline, CDR1 SGHVS and CDR2 FNYEAQ. The CDR3 spans 17 residues. CDR3 protein: CASSLSSVGGFSNTQYF. CDR3 DNA: TGTGCCAGCAGCTTAAGCTCGGTCGGGGGTTTCTCAAATACGCAGTATTTT.

This chain's CDR3 is CASSLSGRNTDTQYF. The CDR3 DNA reads TGTGCCAGCAGCTTAAGTGGCAGAAACACAGATACGCAGTATTTT. The gene calls are TRBV7-3 and TRBJ2-3; D ambiguous. Per the germline V gene, CDR1 is SGHTA and CDR2 is FQGTGA. CDR3 length: 15 amino acids. V was shortened by 1 base and J by 2 bases, with 10 bases between the two germline ends.

The rearrangement joins TRBV4-3 to TRBJ1-4; 8 bases line up with TRBD1. After removal of 4 bases from V and 5 bases from J, the junction contained 6 bases not matched to a gene. CDR3 length equals 15 residues. The germline CDR1 and CDR2 sequences are LGHNA and YSLEER. The CDR3, as DNA: TGCGCCAGCAGCCGACGCCGGGACAGGAATGAAAAACTGTTTTTT. Encoded protein: CASSRRRDRNEKLFF.

The chain employs TRBV7-2 and TRBJ2-7; TRBD1 matches 7 bases. The CDR3 consists of 15 residues. V shed 4 bases, J shed 3 bases, and the junction held 9 bases outside the gene matches. Germline V gene lookup returns CDR1 SGHTA and CDR2 FQGNSA. The CDR3 loop reads CASSSTGTYLYEQYF. The CDR3 nucleotides are TGTGCCAGCAGCTCGACAGGGACCTATCTCTACGAGCAGTACTTC.

The chain has TRBV5-5 and TRBJ1-2, with 8 bases matching TRBD1. The ends lost 1 base at V and 3 bases at J; junction bases unmatched: 2. Germline V CDR1 and CDR2: SGHKS, YYEKEE (reference sequence). This CDR3 is built from 14 residues. In DNA, the CDR3 is TGTGCCAGCAGCTTGTCAGGGGGCGACTATGGCTACACCTTC. Encoded protein: CASSLSGGDYGYTF.

This sequence joins TRBV21-1 and TRBJ1-5; the table's TRBD1 call for D was not verified on the DNA. TRBV21-1 is a pseudogene locus. The CDR3 is 17 amino acids. The CDR3 sequence: CASSKFGTGLSNQPQHF. CDR3 sequence (DNA): TGTGCCAGCAGCAAATTCGGGACAGGGCTTAGCAATCAGCCCCAGCATTTT.

The V gene is TRBV11-2, the J gene TRBJ2-7; maybe TRBD2 (7 bases). The germline V gene encodes CDR1 SGHAT and CDR2 FQNNGV. V lost 5 bases, J lost 5 bases, and 13 bases lay in between. The CDR3 is 13 amino acids. DNA for the CDR3: TGTGCCAGCAGCGCTCAGGGGACTAACGAGCAGTACTTC. This codes for CASSAQGTNEQYF.

This clonotype has just a few counts. The chain carries TRBV29-1 and TRBJ2-5; D is unresolved. The CDR3 runs 11 residues. Germline V lookup: CDR1 SQVTM, CDR2 ANQGSEA. Trimming took off 5 bases at V and 5 bases at J, with 9 bases between the two ends. The CDR3 here is CSVQVEETQYF. The CDR3 DNA reads TGCAGCGTTCAGGTGGAGGAGACCCAGTACTTC.

The chain is built from TRBV24-1 and TRBJ2-3; 7 bases fit TRBD1. The CDR3 totals 15 residues. CDR1 is KGHDR, CDR2 SFDVKD, per germline. The V gene end was trimmed by 0 bases and the J gene end by 4 bases; junction bases not matched to a gene: 3. In nucleotides, the CDR3 is TGTGCCACCAGTGATTTGTCCACAGGGGCAGATACGCAGTATTTT. It encodes CATSDLSTGADTQYF.

This rearrangement joins TRBV6-2 or TRBV6-3 to TRBJ2-5; 9 nucleotides agree with TRBD1. V gave up 4 bases and J gave up 5 bases; unmatched junction bases: 14. CDR3 length: 17 residues. The V gene's germline CDR1 is MNHEY and CDR2 SVGEGT. The CDR3 bases are TGTGCCAGCAGTTCCGGTTCAACAGGGGGCGGGGTGGAGACCCAGTACTTC. Translation: CASSSGSTGGGVETQYF.

This clonotype has more than one count but fewer than ten. The chain recombines TRBV4-1 with TRBJ2-3; D is ambiguous. There are 15 residues in the CDR3. Germline values: CDR1 MGHRA, CDR2 YSYEKL. The V end was cut by 4 bases, the J end by 1 base, with 12 bases between. Here the CDR3 reads CASSPTIEGTDTQYF. CDR3 nucleotide sequence: TGCGCCAGCAGCCCCACCATCGAAGGCACAGATACGCAGTATTTT.

The sample holds a few counts of this clonotype. The chain employs TRBV20-1 and TRBJ2-3, with no clear D. The CDR3 runs to 16 residues. Trimming removed 3 bases at V and 3 bases at J, with 19 bases between. The germline CDR1 and CDR2 sequences are DFQATT and SNEGSKA (reference sequence). The DNA for the CDR3 is TGCAGTGCTAGTCGTAACCCGCCAAGCTTAACAGATACGCAGTATTTT. Encoded protein: CSASRNPPSLTDTQYF.

The chain recombines TRBV29-1 with TRBJ1-4, with D maybe TRBD1 (5 bases). The V gene's germline CDR1 is SQVTM and CDR2 ANQGSEA. This CDR3 contains 13 residues. DNA of the CDR3: TGCGGGGTTAGGACACCGGCAGGTGAAAAACTGTTTTTT. It translates to CGVRTPAGEKLFF.

This rearrangement joins TRBV12-3 or TRBV12-4 to TRBJ1-2; D not certain. Trimming took off 5 bases at V and 0 bases at J, with 10 bases between the two ends. The CDR3 sequence is 14 residues long. In DNA, the CDR3 is TGTGCCAGCAGTGTACCGGGTCCTAACTATGGCTACACCTTC. This codes for CASSVPGPNYGYTF.

This clonotype has a single count. V is TRBV5-1 and J is TRBJ1-1; D remains unclear. This CDR3 region has 16 residues. In germline, CDR1 is SGHRS, CDR2 YFSETQ. The V end was cut by 1 base, the J end by 4 bases, with 17 bases between. The CDR3 spells CASSLFSNDRSTEAFF. CDR3 nucleotides: TGCGCCAGCAGCTTGTTCTCTAACGATAGAAGCACTGAAGCTTTCTTT.

This chain joins TRBV4-1 and TRBJ1-2, with 8 positions matching TRBD1. The V segment lost 4 bases and the J segment 6 bases; nucleotides outside the gene matches: 7. Looked up from germline, CDR1 is MGHRA and CDR2 is YSYEKL. The CDR3 contains 14 residues. The CDR3, as DNA: TGCGCCAGCAGCCTCGAACAGGGGGACCATGGCTACACCTTC. Its translation is CASSLEQGDHGYTF.

This clonotype was counted a few times. The chain couples TRBV28 to TRBJ1-2, with TRBD1 matching 9 bases. CDR3 length: 16 residues. Germline-derived CDR1 and CDR2 are MDHEN and SYDVKM. With 4 bases clipped from V and 4 bases from J, the junction kept 10 bases outside the gene matches. The CDR3 nucleotides are TGTGCCAGCAGTTCCTCCACCCGGACAGGGGTCTATGGCTACACCTTC. This codes for CASSSSTRTGVYGYTF.

In this sample, this clonotype turned up a few times. V usage is TRBV6-1 and J usage is TRBJ2-7; the D gene could be TRBD1 or TRBD2 (5 bases each). The CDR3 consists of 14 residues. Per germline, CDR1 MNHNS and CDR2 SASEGT. Trimming pared 6 bases from V and 3 bases from J, leaving 15 bases between. CDR3 sequence reads: CASSTARDRYEQYF. DNA of the CDR3: TGTGCCAGCAGCACCGCCCGGGACCGCTACGAGCAGTACTTC.

The chain uses TRBV4-1 and TRBJ1-5; 9 nucleotides line up with TRBD1. The CDR3 is 16 residues long. The V segment lost 4 bases and the J segment 3 bases; nucleotides outside the gene matches: 7. Germline CDR1 and CDR2: MGHRA and YSYEKL. The DNA for the CDR3 is TGCGCCAGCAGCCGACAAGGGACAGGGATCAATCAGCCCCAGCATTTT. Translating it yields CASSRQGTGINQPQHF.

The rearrangement uses TRBV3-1 and TRBJ2-5; tentatively, D is TRBD1 or TRBD2 (5 bases each). The germline V gene encodes CDR1 LGHDT and CDR2 YNNKEL (reference sequence). The CDR3 sequence is 12 residues long. Trimming left V 7 bases short and J 5 bases short, with 11 bases between. The CDR3 coding sequence is TGTGCCAGCAACGGGGCGCGGGAGACCCAGTACTTC. This codes for CASNGARETQYF.

This clonotype was observed a handful of times. The chain carries TRBV4-3 and TRBJ2-3, with 8 bases that match TRBD2. Germline CDR1 and CDR2: LGHNA and YSLEER. The CDR3 extends over 15 amino acids. V lost 4 bases, J lost 2 bases, and 5 bases stayed unmatched. DNA for the CDR3: TGCGCCAGCAGCCTTAGCGGGACCCCCACAGATACGCAGTATTTT. Residues: CASSLSGTPTDTQYF.

The V and J genes are TRBV7-2 and TRBJ2-1; maybe TRBD2 (5 bases). Germline V CDR1 and CDR2: SGHTA, FQGNSA. The CDR3 extends over 14 amino acids. V lost 3 bases and J lost 12, with 18 bases in between. CDR3 amino acids: CASSFRGSKDGQFF. The DNA for the CDR3 is TGTGCCAGCAGCTTCCGGGGATCTAAGGATGGGCAGTTCTTC. The whole variable domain, filled in from reference TRBV7-2 and TRBJ2-1, reads GAGVSQSPSNKVTEKGKDVELRCDPISGHTALYWYRQSLGQGLEFLIYFQGNSAPDKSGLPSDRFSAERTGGSVSTLTIQRTQQEDSAVYLCASSFRGSKDGQFFGPGTRLTVL.

In this sample, this clonotype turned up a few times. V usage is TRBV20-1 and J usage is TRBJ2-5; D call uncertain. The CDR3 contains 11 residues. From germline, CDR1 is DFQATT and CDR2 SNEGSKA (reference sequence). Between the trimmed V and J ends, which lost 3 bases and 12 bases, there was a span of 14 bases. CDR3 loop: CSARVKWIEYF. Written as DNA, the CDR3 is TGCAGTGCTAGGGTGAAGTGGATTGAGTACTTC.